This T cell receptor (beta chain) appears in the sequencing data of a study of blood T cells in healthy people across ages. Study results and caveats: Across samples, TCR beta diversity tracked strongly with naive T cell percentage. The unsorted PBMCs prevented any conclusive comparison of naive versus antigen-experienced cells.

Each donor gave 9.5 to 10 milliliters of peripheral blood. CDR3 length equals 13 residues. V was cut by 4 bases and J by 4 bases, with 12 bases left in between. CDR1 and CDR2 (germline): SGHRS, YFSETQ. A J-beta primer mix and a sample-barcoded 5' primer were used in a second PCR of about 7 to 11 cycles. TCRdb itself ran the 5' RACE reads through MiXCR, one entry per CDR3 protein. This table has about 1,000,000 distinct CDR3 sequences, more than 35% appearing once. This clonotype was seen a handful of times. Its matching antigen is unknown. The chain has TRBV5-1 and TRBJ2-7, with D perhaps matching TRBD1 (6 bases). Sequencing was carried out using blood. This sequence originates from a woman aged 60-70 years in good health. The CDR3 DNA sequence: TGCGCCAGCAGCCCGGGACACCTGTACGAGCAGTACTTC. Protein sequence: CASSPGHLYEQYF.